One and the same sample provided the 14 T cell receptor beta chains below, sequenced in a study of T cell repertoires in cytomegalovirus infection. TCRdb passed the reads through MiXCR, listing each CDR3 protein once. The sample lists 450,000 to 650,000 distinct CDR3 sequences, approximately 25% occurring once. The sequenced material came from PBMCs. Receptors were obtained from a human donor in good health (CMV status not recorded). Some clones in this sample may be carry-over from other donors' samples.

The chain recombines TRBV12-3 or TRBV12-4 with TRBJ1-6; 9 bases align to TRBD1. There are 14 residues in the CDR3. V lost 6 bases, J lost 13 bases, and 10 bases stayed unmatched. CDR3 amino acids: CASRTGQGLVPLHF. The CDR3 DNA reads TGTGCCAGCAGGACGGGACAGGGCTTGGTCCCCCTCCACTTT.

The CDR3 is CASSFDGADTQYF. For the CDR3, the DNA is TGTGCCAGCAGTTTTGACGGGGCAGATACGCAGTATTTT. The chain has TRBV12-3 or TRBV12-4 and TRBJ2-3, with D possibly being TRBD2 (5 bases). The CDR3 consists of 13 residues. V shed 3 bases and J shed 4 bases, with 8 bases lying between them.

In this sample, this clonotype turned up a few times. The CDR3 bases are TGTGCCAGCAGCAGTAACAGGGTCTATGGCTACACCTTC. Its protein is CASSSNRVYGYTF. The V gene is TRBV28, the J gene TRBJ1-2, with D maybe TRBD1 (6 bases). Trimming removed 6 bases at V and 4 bases at J, with 12 bases between. The CDR3 is made up of 13 amino acids. CDR1 and CDR2 from the germline V gene are MDHEN and SYDVKM.

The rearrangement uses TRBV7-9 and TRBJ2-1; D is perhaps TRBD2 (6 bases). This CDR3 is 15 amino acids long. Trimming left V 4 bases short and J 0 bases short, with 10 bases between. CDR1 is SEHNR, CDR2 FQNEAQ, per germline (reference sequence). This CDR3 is CASSSSTSSYNEQFF. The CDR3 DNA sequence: TGTGCCAGCAGCTCTTCGACTAGCTCCTACAATGAGCAGTTCTTC.

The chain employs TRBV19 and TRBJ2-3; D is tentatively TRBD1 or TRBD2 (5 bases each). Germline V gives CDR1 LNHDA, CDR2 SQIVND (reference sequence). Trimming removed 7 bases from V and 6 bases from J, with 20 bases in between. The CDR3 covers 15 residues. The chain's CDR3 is CASKPRGAHGDTQYF. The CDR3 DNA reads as TGTGCCAGTAAACCCAGAGGGGCTCACGGGGATACGCAGTATTTT.

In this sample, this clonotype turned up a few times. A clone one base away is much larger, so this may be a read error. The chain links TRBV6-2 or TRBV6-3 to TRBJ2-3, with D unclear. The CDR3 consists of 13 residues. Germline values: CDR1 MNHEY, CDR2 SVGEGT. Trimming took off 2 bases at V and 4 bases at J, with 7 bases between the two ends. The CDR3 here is CASSYPPADTQYF. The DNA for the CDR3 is TGTGCCAGCAGTTACCCTCCGGCAGATACGCAGTATTTT.

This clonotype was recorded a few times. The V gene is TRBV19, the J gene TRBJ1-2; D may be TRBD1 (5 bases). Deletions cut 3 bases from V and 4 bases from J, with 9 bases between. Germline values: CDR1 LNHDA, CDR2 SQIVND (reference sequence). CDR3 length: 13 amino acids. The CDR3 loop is CASSIAGLYGYTF. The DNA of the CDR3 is TGTGCCAGTAGTATCGCAGGGCTCTATGGCTACACCTTC.

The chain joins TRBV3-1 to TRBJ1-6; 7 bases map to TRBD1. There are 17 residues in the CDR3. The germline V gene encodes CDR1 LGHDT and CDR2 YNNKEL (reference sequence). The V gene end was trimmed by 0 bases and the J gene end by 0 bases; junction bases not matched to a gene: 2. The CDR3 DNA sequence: TGTGCCAGCAGCCAAGAGGGACAGAGCTCCTATAATTCACCCCTCCACTTT. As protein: CASSQEGQSSYNSPLHF.

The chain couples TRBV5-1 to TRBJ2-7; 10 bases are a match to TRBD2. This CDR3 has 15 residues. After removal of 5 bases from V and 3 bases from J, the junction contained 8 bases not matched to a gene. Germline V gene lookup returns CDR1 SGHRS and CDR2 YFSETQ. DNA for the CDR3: TGCGCCAGCAGGCCAACTAGCGGGGCTTACTACGAGCAGTACTTC. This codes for CASRPTSGAYYEQYF. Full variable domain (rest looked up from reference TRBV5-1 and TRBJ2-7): KAGVTQTPRYLIKTRGQQVTLSCSPISGHRSVSWYQQTPGQGLQFLFEYFSETQRNKGNFPGRFSGRQFSNSRSEMNVSTLELGDSALYLCASRPTSGAYYEQYFGPGTRLTVT.

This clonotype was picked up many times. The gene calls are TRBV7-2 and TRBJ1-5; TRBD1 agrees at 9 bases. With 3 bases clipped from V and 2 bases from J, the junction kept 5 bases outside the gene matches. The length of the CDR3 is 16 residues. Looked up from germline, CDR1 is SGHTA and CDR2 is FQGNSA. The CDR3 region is CASSLGGQGGNQPQHF. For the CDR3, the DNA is TGTGCCAGCAGCTTGGGGGGACAGGGTGGCAATCAGCCCCAGCATTTT.

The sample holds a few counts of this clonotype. CDR3 sequence (DNA): TGTGCCAGCAGCGCATGGACTAGCGGGCAGTTCTTC. It codes for CASSAWTSGQFF. The chain uses TRBV7-9 and TRBJ2-1; 10 nucleotides align to TRBD2. This CDR3 spans 12 amino acids. Germline V gene sequence: CDR1 SEHNR, CDR2 FQNEAQ (reference sequence). V dropped 5 bases and J dropped 12; count of bases not matched to a gene: 4.

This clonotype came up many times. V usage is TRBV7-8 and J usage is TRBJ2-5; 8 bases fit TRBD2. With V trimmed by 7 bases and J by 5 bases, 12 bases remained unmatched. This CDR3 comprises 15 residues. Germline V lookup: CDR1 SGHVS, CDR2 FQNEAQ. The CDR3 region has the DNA TGTGCCAGCACCATGTCCGCGGGAGGCCGGGAGACCCAGTACTTC. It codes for CASTMSAGGRETQYF.

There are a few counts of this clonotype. The CDR3 region is CASSSQSDLGTEAFF. Written as DNA, the CDR3 is TGTGCCAGCAGTTCACAATCGGACTTAGGCACTGAAGCTTTCTTT. The chain links TRBV12-3 or TRBV12-4 to TRBJ1-1, with no clear D. This CDR3 has 15 residues. Trimming took off 4 bases at V and 4 bases at J, with 16 bases between the two ends.

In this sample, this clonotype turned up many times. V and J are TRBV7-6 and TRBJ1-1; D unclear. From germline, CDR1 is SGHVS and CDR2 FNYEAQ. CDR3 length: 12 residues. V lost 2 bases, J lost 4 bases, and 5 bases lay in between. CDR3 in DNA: TGTGCCAGCAGCTTATACGGCACTGAAGCTTTCTTT. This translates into CASSLYGTEAFF.